The entry that follows covers one T cell receptor (beta chain) sequence. Its target is not known. The data belong to a study of shared clonotypes between healthy human individuals. Positively selected for CCR7, the CD45RO-negative cells used as naive CD8 cells excluded terminally differentiated effector memory CD45RA+ cells. The study's findings and limits: The donor pool, a small one, limited the genetic and exposure-history diversity represented. As a rule, naive subsets had a larger estimated richness than memory subsets.

An approximately 200 ng quantity of DNA, tens of thousands of T cell genomes, went into the sorted-subset replicate PCRs. Clones were read by immunoSEQ multiplex PCR, and TCRdb kept only the in-frame ones, dropping some. The table shows some 600,000 clones, with about 96% occurring only once. J lost 5 bases, V lost 8 bases, and 5 bases had no gene match. CDR1 and CDR2 (germline): SNHLY, FYNNEI. CDR3 length: 14 residues. Input material: naive CD8+ T cells sorted from blood. The TCR originated in a woman in her thirties in good health. The chain carries TRBV2 and TRBJ2-1; TRBD2 agrees at 11 bases. The CDR3 DNA follows: TGTGCCAGCGCAGGACTAGCGGGCCACAATGAGCAGTTCTTC. This gives the protein CASAGLAGHNEQFF. The full variable domain, with the rest looked up from reference TRBV2 and TRBJ2-1, is EPEVTQTPSHQVTQMGQEVILRCVPISNHLYFYWYRQILGQKVEFLVSFYNNEISEKSEIFDDQFSVERPDGSNFTLKIRSTKLEDSAMYFCASAGLAGHNEQFFGPGTRLTVL.